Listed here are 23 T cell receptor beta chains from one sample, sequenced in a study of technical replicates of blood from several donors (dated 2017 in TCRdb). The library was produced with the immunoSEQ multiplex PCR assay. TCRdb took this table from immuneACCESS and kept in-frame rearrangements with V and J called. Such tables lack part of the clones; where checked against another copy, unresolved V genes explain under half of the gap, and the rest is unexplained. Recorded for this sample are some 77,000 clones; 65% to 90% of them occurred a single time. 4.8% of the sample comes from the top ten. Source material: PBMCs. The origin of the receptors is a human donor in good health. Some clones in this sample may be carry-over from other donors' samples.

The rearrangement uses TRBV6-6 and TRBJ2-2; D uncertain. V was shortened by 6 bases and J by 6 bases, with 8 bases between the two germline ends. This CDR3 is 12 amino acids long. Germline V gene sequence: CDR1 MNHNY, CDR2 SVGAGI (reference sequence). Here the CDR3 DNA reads TGTGCCAGCAGGCTCCTAGCCGGGGAGCTGTTTTTT. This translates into CASRLLAGELFF.

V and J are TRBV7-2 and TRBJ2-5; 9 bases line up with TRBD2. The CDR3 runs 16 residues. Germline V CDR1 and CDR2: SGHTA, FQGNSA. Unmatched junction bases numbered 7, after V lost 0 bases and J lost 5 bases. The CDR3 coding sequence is TGTGCCAGCAGCTTAGCGCCTAGCGGGGTAGGGGAGACCCAGTACTTC. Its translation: CASSLAPSGVGETQYF. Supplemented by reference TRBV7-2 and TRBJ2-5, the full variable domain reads GAGVSQSPSNKVTEKGKDVELRCDPISGHTALYWYRQSLGQGLEFLIYFQGNSAPDKSGLPSDRFSAERTGGSVSTLTIQRTQQEDSAVYLCASSLAPSGVGETQYFGPGTRLLVL.

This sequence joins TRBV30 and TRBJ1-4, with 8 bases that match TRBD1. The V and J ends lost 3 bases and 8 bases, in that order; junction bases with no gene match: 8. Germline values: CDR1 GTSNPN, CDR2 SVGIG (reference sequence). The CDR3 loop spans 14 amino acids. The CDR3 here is CAWSGTGQREKLFF. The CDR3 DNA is TGTGCCTGGAGCGGGACAGGTCAGAGGGAAAAACTGTTTTTT. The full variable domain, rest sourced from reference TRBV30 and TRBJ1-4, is SQTIHQWPATLVQPVGSPLSLECTVEGTSNPNLYWYRQAAGRGLQLLFYSVGIGQISSEVPQNLSASRPQDRQFILSSKKLLLSDSGFYLCAWSGTGQREKLFFGSGTQLSVL.

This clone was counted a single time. CDR3 bases: TGTGCCATCAGTGAGAGGGGCCCGGGCCCCGGGGAGCTGTTTTTT. This gives the protein CAISERGPGPGELFF. J is TRBJ2-2 and V is TRBV10-3, with a possible D match to TRBD1 (5 bases). In germline, CDR1 is ENHRY, CDR2 SYGVKD. CDR3 length: 15 amino acids. Between the trimmed V and J ends, which lost 2 bases and 6 bases, there was a span of 13 bases.

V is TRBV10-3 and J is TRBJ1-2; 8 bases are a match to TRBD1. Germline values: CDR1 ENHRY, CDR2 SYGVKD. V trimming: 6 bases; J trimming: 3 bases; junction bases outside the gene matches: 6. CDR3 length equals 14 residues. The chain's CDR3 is CAIRGTGGDYGYTF. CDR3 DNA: TGTGCCATCAGGGGGACAGGAGGAGACTATGGCTACACCTTC.

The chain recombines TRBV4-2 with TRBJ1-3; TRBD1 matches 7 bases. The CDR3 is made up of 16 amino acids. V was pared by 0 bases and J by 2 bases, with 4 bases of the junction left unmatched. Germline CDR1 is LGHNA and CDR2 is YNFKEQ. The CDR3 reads CASSQDLGTAGNTIYF. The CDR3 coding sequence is TGTGCCAGCAGCCAAGATCTAGGGACAGCTGGAAACACCATATATTTT.

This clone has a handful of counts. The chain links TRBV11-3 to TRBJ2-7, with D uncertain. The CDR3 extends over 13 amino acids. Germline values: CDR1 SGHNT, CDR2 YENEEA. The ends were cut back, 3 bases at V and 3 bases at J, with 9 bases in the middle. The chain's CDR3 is CASSFGEFYEQYF. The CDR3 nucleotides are TGTGCCAGCAGCTTTGGAGAATTCTACGAGCAGTACTTC.

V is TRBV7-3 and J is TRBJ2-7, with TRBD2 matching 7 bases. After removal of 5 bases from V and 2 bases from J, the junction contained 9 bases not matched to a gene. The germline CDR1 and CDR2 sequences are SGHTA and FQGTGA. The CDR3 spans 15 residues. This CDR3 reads CASSPYGGETYEQYF. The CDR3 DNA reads TGTGCCAGCAGCCCCTATGGGGGGGAGACCTACGAGCAGTACTTC.

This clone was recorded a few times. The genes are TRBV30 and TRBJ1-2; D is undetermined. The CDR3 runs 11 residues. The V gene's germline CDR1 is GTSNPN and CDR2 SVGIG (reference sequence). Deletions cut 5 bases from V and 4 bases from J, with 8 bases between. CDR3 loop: CAWSVIYGYTF. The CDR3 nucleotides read TGTGCCTGGTCGGTTATCTATGGCTACACCTTC.

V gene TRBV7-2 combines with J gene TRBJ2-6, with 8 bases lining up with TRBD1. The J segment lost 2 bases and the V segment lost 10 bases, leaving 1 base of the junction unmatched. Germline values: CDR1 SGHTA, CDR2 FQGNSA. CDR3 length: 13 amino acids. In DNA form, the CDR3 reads TGTGCCATGGACAGGGCTGGGGCCAACGTCCTGACTTTC. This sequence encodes CAMDRAGANVLTF.

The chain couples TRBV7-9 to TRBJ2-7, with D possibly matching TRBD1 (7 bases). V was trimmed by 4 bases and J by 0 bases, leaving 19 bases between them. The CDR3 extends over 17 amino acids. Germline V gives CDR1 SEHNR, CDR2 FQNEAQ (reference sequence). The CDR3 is CASSYWQGGGLSYEQYF. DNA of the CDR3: TGTGCCAGCAGCTATTGGCAGGGGGGCGGTCTCTCCTACGAGCAGTACTTC.

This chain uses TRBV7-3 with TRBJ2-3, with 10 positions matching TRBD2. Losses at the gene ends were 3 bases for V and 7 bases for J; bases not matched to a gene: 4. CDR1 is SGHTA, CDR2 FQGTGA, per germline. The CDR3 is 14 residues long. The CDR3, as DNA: TGTGCCAGCAGCTTTACTAGCGGGGAAAATACGCAGTATTTT. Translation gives CASSFTSGENTQYF.

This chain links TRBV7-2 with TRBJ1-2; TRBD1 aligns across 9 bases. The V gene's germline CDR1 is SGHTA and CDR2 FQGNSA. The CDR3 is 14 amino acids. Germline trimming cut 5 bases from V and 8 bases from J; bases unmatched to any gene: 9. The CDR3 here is CASSPTGTGFGYTF. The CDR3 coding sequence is TGTGCCAGCAGCCCCACCGGGACAGGGTTCGGCTACACCTTC. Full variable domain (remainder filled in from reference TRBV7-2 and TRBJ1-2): GAGVSQSPSNKVTEKGKDVELRCDPISGHTALYWYRQSLGQGLEFLIYFQGNSAPDKSGLPSDRFSAERTGGSVSTLTIQRTQQEDSAVYLCASSPTGTGFGYTFGSGTRLTVV.

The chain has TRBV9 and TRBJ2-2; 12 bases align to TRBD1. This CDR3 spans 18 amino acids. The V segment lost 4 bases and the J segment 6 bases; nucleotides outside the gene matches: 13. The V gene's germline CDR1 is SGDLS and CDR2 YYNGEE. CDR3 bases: TGTGCCAGCAGCTCACGGGGGTGGGACAGGGGGCGCCCCGGGGAGCTGTTTTTT. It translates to CASSSRGWDRGRPGELFF. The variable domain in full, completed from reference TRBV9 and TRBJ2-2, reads DSGVTQTPKHLITATGQRVTLRCSPRSGDLSVYWYQQSLDQGLQFLIQYYNGEERAKGNILERFSAQQFPDLHSELNLSSLELGDSALYFCASSSRGWDRGRPGELFFGEGSRLTVL.

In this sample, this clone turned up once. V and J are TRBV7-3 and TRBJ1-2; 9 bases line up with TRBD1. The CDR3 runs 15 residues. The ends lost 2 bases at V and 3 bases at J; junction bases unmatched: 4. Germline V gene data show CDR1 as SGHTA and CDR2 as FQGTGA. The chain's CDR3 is CASSLLRTGDYGYTF. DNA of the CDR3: TGTGCCAGCAGCTTACTGCGGACAGGGGACTATGGCTACACCTTC.

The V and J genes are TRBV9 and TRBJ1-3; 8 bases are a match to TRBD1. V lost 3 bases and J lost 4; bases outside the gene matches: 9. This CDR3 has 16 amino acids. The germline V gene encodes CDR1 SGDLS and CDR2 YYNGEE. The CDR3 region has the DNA TGTGCCAGCAGCGAAAACCCAGGGGGCAAAGGAAACACCATATATTTT. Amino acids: CASSENPGGKGNTIYF.

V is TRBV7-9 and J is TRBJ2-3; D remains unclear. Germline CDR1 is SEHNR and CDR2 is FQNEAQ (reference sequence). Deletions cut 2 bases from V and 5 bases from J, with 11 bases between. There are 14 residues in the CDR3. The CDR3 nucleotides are TGTGCCAGCAGCTTAAGATCGCTAGGAGATACGCAGTATTTT. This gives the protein CASSLRSLGDTQYF. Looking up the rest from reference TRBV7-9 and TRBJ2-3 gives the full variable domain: DTGVSQNPRHKITKRGQNVTFRCDPISEHNRLYWYRQTLGQGPEFLTYFQNEAQLEKSRLLSDRFSAERPKGSFSTLEIQRTEQGDSAMYLCASSLRSLGDTQYFGPGTRLTVL.

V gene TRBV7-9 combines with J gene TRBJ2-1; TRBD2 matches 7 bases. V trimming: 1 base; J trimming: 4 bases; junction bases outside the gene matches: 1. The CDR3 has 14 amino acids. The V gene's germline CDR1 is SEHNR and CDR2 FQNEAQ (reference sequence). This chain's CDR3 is CASSLDGGYNEQFF. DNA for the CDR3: TGTGCCAGCAGCTTAGACGGGGGGTACAATGAGCAGTTCTTC.

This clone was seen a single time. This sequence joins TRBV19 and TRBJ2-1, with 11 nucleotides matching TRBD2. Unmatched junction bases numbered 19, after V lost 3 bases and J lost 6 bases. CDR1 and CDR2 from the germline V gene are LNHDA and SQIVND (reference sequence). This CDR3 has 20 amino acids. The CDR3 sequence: CASSIRSVVAGGNWPNEQFF. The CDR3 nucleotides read TGTGCCAGTAGTATCAGGTCGGTGGTAGCGGGAGGGAATTGGCCCAATGAGCAGTTCTTC.

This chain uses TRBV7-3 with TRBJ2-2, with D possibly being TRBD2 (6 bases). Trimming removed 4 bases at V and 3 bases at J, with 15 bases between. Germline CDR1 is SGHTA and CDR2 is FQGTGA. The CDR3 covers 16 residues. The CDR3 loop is CASSSGERVHTGELFF. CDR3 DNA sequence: TGTGCCAGCAGCTCTGGGGAGCGGGTCCACACCGGGGAGCTGTTTTTT.

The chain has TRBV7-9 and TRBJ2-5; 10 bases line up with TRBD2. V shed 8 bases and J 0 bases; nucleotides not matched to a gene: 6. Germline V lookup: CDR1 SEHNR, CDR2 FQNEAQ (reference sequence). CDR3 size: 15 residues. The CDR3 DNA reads TGTGCCAGCGATAGCGGGAGGCTGTACCAAGAGACCCAGTACTTC. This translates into CASDSGRLYQETQYF.

The chain's CDR3 is CASTQGLGASYEQYF. CDR3 DNA sequence: TGTGCCAGCACCCAGGGGTTAGGCGCCTCCTACGAGCAGTACTTC. This rearrangement joins TRBV7-9 to TRBJ2-7; perhaps TRBD1 as D (6 bases). V was clipped by 7 bases and J by 0 bases, with 16 bases between them. Per germline, CDR1 SEHNR and CDR2 FQNEAQ (reference sequence). CDR3 length: 15 residues.

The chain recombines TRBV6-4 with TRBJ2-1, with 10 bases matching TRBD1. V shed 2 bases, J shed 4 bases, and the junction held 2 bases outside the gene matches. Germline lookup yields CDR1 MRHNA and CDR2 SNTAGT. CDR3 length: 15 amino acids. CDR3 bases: TGTGCCAGCAGTGACGGACAGGGGGGATACAATGAGCAGTTCTTC. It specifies CASSDGQGGYNEQFF.